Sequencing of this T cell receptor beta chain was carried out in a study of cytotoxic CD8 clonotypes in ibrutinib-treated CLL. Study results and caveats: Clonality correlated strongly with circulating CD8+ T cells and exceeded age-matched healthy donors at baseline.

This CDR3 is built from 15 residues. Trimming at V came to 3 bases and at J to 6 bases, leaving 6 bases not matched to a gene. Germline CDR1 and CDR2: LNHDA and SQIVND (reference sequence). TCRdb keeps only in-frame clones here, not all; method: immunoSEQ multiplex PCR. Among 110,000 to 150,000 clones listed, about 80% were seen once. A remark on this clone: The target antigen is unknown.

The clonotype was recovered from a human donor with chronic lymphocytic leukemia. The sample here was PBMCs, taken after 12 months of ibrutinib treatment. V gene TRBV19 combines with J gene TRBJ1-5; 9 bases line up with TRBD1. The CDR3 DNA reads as TGTGCCAGTAGTATTAGGCGGACAGGGGTTCAGCCCCAGCATTTT. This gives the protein CASSIRRTGVQPQHF.